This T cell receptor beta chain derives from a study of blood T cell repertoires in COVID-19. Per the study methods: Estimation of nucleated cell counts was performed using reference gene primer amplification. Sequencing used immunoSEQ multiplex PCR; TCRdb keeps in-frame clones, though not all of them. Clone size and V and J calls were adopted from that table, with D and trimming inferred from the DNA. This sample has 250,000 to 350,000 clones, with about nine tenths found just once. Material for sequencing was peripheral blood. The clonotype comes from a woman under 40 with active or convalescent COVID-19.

The CDR3 region is CASSATGGSNQPQHF. CDR3 nucleotides: TGTGCCAGTAGTGCGACAGGGGGGAGCAATCAGCCCCAGCATTTT. This sequence joins TRBV19 and TRBJ1-5; 9 bases line up with TRBD1. There are 15 residues in the CDR3. Germline assignment: CDR1 LNHDA and CDR2 SQIVND (reference sequence). Trimming took 5 bases from V and 1 from J; bases not matched to a gene: 3.